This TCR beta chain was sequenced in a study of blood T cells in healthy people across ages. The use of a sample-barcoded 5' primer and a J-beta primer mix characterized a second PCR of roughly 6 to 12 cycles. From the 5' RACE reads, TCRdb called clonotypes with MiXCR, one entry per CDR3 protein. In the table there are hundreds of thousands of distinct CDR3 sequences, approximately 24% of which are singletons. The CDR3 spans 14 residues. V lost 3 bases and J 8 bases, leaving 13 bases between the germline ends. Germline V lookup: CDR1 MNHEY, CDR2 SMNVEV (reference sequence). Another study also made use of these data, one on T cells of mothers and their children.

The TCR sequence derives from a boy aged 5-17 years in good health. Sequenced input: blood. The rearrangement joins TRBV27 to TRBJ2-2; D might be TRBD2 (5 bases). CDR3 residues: CASSFGVDLGELFF. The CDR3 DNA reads TGTGCCAGCAGTTTCGGGGTTGACCTTGGGGAGCTGTTTTTT.